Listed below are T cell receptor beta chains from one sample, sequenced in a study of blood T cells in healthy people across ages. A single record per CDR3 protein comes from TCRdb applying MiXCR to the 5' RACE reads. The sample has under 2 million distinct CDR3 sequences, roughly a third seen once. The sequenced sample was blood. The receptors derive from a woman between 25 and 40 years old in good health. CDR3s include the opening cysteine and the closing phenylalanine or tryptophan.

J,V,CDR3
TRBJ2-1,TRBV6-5,CASSPGTSGIGYEQFF
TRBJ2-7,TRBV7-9,CASSPTGFEQYF
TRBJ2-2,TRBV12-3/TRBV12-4,CASIEGQYTGELFF
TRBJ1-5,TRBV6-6,CASSLTGRGSNQPQHF
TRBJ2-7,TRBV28,CASSLKPTEQYF
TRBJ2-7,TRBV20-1,CSASPGGGVYEQYF
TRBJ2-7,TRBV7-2,CASSRGTVREQYF
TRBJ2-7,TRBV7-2,CASSLSGEGRGNEQYF
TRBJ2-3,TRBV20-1,CSASSSLPYTQYF
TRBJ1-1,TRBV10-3,CAIRRNSDTEAFF
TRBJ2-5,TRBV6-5,CASSYSMQETQYF
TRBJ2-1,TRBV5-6,CASSLDRGQFLEQFF
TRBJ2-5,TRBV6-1,CASPAGVYQETQYF
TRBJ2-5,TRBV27,CASSPWPGETQYF
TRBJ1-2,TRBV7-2,CASSATGGAGLNGYTF
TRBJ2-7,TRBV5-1,CASSRQGAREQYF
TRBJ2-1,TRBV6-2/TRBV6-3,CASSYTLKLAGGNEQFF
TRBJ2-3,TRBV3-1,CASSQHGRSQYF